A selection of T cell receptor beta chains follows, all from one sample in a study of cytomegalovirus exposure and HLA in healthy donors. Sequenced by immunoSEQ multiplex PCR; TCRdb stores in-frame clones only, minus some. Of some 210,000 clones listed, approximately 82% are singletons. The sample taken for sequencing was PBMCs. Every receptor here comes from a woman aged 50 to 65 in good health and CMV-seropositive. Each CDR3 is given without its conserved first and last residue. The order of the fields is J gene, D gene, V gene, CDR3 protein. D genes are given only for firm matches.

J gene: TRBJ1-2; D gene: -; V gene: TRBV25-1; CDR3 protein: ASSELSGRGYGYT
J gene: TRBJ2-2; D gene: -; V gene: TRBV6-5; CDR3 protein: ASSRGLSGELF
J gene: TRBJ2-5; D gene: -; V gene: TRBV11-2; CDR3 protein: ASSFREQETQY
J gene: TRBJ2-1; D gene: -; V gene: TRBV9; CDR3 protein: ASSVAPNEQF
J gene: TRBJ2-1; D gene: TRBD1; V gene: TRBV15; CDR3 protein: ATSHRQGEQF
J gene: TRBJ2-7; D gene: TRBD1; V gene: TRBV6-5; CDR3 protein: ASRGQIYEQY
J gene: TRBJ2-3; D gene: TRBD2; V gene: TRBV9; CDR3 protein: ASSLGVTGGIRDTQY
J gene: TRBJ2-2; D gene: -; V gene: TRBV28; CDR3 protein: ASSRPGSVTGELF
J gene: TRBJ2-7; D gene: TRBD1; V gene: TRBV28; CDR3 protein: ASSRDREIHEQY
J gene: TRBJ1-2; D gene: -; V gene: TRBV15; CDR3 protein: ATTEDYRQPLMYGYT
J gene: TRBJ1-5; D gene: -; V gene: TRBV30; CDR3 protein: AWSVRSGQPQH
J gene: TRBJ2-2; D gene: TRBD2; V gene: TRBV5-4; CDR3 protein: ASSPGLAATRTGELF
J gene: TRBJ1-2; D gene: TRBD1; V gene: TRBV7-9; CDR3 protein: ASSKGDRGDDYGYT
J gene: TRBJ2-7; D gene: -; V gene: TRBV18; CDR3 protein: ASSPLRTGTYEQY
J gene: TRBJ2-5; D gene: TRBD1; V gene: TRBV9; CDR3 protein: ASSKGTVQETQY
J gene: TRBJ1-5; D gene: -; V gene: TRBV4-2; CDR3 protein: ASEMRSPQH
J gene: TRBJ1-2; D gene: TRBD1; V gene: TRBV7-9; CDR3 protein: ASGTVSHGYT
J gene: TRBJ1-6; D gene: TRBD1; V gene: TRBV5-1; CDR3 protein: ASRTGGGRNSPLH
J gene: TRBJ1-2; D gene: -; V gene: TRBV2; CDR3 protein: ASKGTAESGGYT
J gene: TRBJ1-6; D gene: -; V gene: TRBV9; CDR3 protein: ASSAVGDIFSPLH
J gene: TRBJ1-1; D gene: -; V gene: TRBV7-8; CDR3 protein: ASSPQGRTEAF
J gene: TRBJ1-2; D gene: TRBD1; V gene: TRBV29-1; CDR3 protein: SVGQGGLYGYT
J gene: TRBJ2-7; D gene: TRBD2; V gene: TRBV6-5; CDR3 protein: ASSVASGGQYEQY
J gene: TRBJ2-3; D gene: TRBD2; V gene: TRBV7-2; CDR3 protein: ASTLGAGGATDTQY
J gene: TRBJ1-6; D gene: TRBD1; V gene: TRBV5-6; CDR3 protein: ASSRGDSNYNSPLH
J gene: TRBJ2-1; D gene: TRBD2; V gene: TRBV5-1; CDR3 protein: ASSFAGGPYNEQF
J gene: TRBJ1-5; D gene: -; V gene: TRBV19; CDR3 protein: ASNSRSNQPQH
J gene: TRBJ2-3; D gene: -; V gene: TRBV4-3; CDR3 protein: ASSHLSTASTDTQY
J gene: TRBJ1-5; D gene: TRBD1; V gene: TRBV10-3; CDR3 protein: AISRQGGDQPQH
J gene: TRBJ2-1; D gene: TRBD1; V gene: TRBV12-5; CDR3 protein: ASGLVTGVRYNEQF
J gene: TRBJ2-1; D gene: TRBD1; V gene: TRBV2; CDR3 protein: ASSRDRGPYNEQF
J gene: TRBJ2-7; D gene: TRBD1; V gene: TRBV5-6; CDR3 protein: ASSRDRGAYEQY
J gene: TRBJ2-5; D gene: -; V gene: TRBV7-3; CDR3 protein: ASSSTGFGETQY
J gene: TRBJ1-1; D gene: -; V gene: TRBV6-5; CDR3 protein: ASSLRGPNTEAF
J gene: TRBJ1-1; D gene: -; V gene: TRBV5-1; CDR3 protein: ASSLAVGANTEAF
J gene: TRBJ2-3; D gene: -; V gene: TRBV7-9; CDR3 protein: ASSQGLTTDTQY
J gene: TRBJ2-1; D gene: -; V gene: TRBV29-1; CDR3 protein: SVRGLVPFDEQF
J gene: TRBJ1-5; D gene: TRBD1; V gene: TRBV6-5; CDR3 protein: ASSPQGASNQPQH
J gene: TRBJ1-2; D gene: TRBD1; V gene: TRBV7-8; CDR3 protein: ASSPGQGAGDGYT
J gene: TRBJ1-6; D gene: -; V gene: TRBV6-5; CDR3 protein: ASRPEGWVSPLH
J gene: TRBJ1-1; D gene: TRBD1; V gene: TRBV27; CDR3 protein: ASSYLPPGQGNTEAF
J gene: TRBJ2-1; D gene: TRBD1; V gene: TRBV15; CDR3 protein: APGRQGAGNEQF
J gene: TRBJ2-6; D gene: -; V gene: TRBV6-1; CDR3 protein: ASSERSGVAGANVLT